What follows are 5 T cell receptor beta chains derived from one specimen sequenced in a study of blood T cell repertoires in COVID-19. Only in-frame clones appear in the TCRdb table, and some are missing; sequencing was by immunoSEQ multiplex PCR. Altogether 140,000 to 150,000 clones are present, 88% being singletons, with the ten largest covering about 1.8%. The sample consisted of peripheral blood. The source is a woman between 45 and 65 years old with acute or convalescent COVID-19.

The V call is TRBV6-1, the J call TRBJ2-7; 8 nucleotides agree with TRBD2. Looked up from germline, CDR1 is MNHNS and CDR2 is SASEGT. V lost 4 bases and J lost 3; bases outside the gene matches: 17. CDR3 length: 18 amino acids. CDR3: CASSVSGQQISGIYEQYF. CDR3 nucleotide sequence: TGTGCCAGCAGTGTATCAGGACAGCAAATTAGCGGGATCTACGAGCAGTACTTC.

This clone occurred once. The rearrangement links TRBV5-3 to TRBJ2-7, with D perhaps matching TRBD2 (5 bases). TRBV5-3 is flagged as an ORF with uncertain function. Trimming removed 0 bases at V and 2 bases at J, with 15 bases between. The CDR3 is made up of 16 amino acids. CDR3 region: CARSLGFRGGPYEQYF. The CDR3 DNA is TGTGCCAGAAGCTTGGGGTTTCGCGGAGGCCCCTACGAGCAGTACTTC.

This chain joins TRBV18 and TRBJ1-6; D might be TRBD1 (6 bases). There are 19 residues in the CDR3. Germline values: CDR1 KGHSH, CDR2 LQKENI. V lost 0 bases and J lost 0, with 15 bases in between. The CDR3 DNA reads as TGTGCCAGCTCACCACCGATCGGACAGACGAGCTCCTATAATTCACCCCTCCACTTT. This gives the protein CASSPPIGQTSSYNSPLHF.

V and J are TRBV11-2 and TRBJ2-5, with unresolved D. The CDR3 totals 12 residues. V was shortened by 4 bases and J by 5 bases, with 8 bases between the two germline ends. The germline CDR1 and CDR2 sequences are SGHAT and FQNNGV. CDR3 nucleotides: TGTGCCAGCAGCTCTATGAGGGAGACCCAGTACTTC. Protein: CASSSMRETQYF.

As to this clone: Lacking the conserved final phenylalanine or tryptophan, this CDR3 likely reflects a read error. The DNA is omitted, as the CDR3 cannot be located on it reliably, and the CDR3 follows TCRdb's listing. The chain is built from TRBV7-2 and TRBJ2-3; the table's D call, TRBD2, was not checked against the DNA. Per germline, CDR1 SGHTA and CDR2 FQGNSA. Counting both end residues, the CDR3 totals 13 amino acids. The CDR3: CASSLGAGGRGSI.